This TCR beta chain was found in a study of shared clonotypes between healthy human individuals (dated by TCRdb to 2018 to 2020). At the level of the whole study: The cohort comprised two women and a few men aged 18 to 49 years. For each donor, three plates each were used for CD4 naive and CD4 memory, two plates were used for CD8 naive, and one plate was used for CD8 memory. The study deeply sequenced blood TCR repertoires of five healthy adults to estimate repertoire size and the extent of clonotype sharing between individuals. Libraries were prepared and TCR repertoires were sequenced by different laboratories using diverse techniques, in order to increase sequencing depth and limit assay-specific biases. Per donor, leukapheresis produced somewhere between about 0.94 and 10 billion PBMCs.

Healthy HIV-negative adults with no recently reported acute infections or vaccinations were included as donors. Only Caucasian adults living in Nashville, Tennessee, USA were represented among the donors. CD4+ T cells were enriched by magnetic negative selection; naive cells were then positively selected on CD45RA, and the negative fraction formed the memory subset. After blood collection by leukapheresis, PBMCs were isolated using Ficoll-Histopaque density gradient centrifugation and then cryopreserved in the vapor phase of liquid nitrogen. Analytical flow cytometry was used to check the purity and quantity of every magnetically sorted T cell population. From each sorted fraction, genomic DNA was isolated and quantified by UV absorbance on a Nanodrop 2000c. Turning to this clone: What this receptor recognizes is not known. No qualities accompany the bases; no much larger clone lies one base away.

The germline V gene (reference sequence) supplies CDR1 SEHNR and CDR2 FQNEAQ. There are 14 amino acids in the CDR3, from cysteine to phenylalanine inclusive. Only the CDR3 DNA stays, 42 bases, in frame from base 1. V trim: 8 bases; J trim: 5 bases; unmatched bases: 12. Using the deep immunoSEQ assay, TCR CDR3 regions were amplified from genomic DNA by multiplex PCR. Extracted genomic DNA from each cell subset was spread evenly across all wells of several immunoSEQ 96-well plates, with each plate serving as a replicate. For sorted subsets, each replicate PCR was loaded with roughly 190 ng genomic DNA, equivalent to 30,000 to 35,000 T cell genomes. Purified libraries were quantified with a Qubit 3.0 fluorometer, sized on a Bioanalyzer 2100, and re-quantified with the KAPA Library Quantification kit. Every immunoSEQ 96-well plate was sequenced on a dedicated single-read 150-cycle Illumina NextSeq 550 flow cell. Turning to the authors' computational methods: Because the immunoSEQ output held only junctional sequences and lacked quality scores, the filtering could not match the filtering applied to full-length reads. Sequences were annotated with PyIR, a Python wrapper for IgBLAST v1.9, using IMGT germline references to assign V/J genes and CDR3. Reads with weak V/J assignments (E-value above 1e-6), missing CDR3, stop codons, out-of-frame junctions, or ambiguous translated residues were removed. V3J clonotypes were defined as sequences sharing an identical inferred V gene, J gene, and CDR3 amino acid sequence. The percentage overlap between two repertoires was calculated by dividing the number of shared unique clonotypes by the size of the smaller repertoire. Richness of each repertoire was evaluated using RTK rarefaction, the Chao1 estimator, and Recon v2.1 estimates of unobserved clonotypes. Generation probabilities were computed with OLGA for all TCRbeta clonotypes obtained by the gDNA method from several donors. Here the immuneACCESS table is served through TCRdb, limited to in-frame sequences with V and J called. Missing clones are a known gap in these copies; in checked studies unresolved V genes cover under half, and the rest lacks a known reason. V, J and clone size were drawn from that table, and D and trimming were deduced from the DNA. Present in this sample are roughly 2,500,000 clones, under 95% of which were seen just once. Of the sample, about 0.39% falls within the top ten clones.

Results the study describes overall, beyond this receptor: Naive subsets generally had larger estimated clonotype richness than memory subsets. Based on pairwise subsampling, the degree of clonotype sharing among donors was expected to be affected by sequencing depth. Only blood was sampled, and tissue TCR repertoires likely differ from those in blood. Compared with non-shared clonotypes, clonotypes shared by all four sorted-subset donors had higher generation probabilities. The small number of donors limited the genetic and exposure-history diversity represented. Even with the large sequencing depth, rarefaction of the sorted-subset datasets indicated that sequencing was incomplete. When four donors were compared, the shared fraction of clonotypes was about 5% for naive CD4, approximately 3.3% for naive CD8, about 2.4% for memory CD4, and approximately 0.4% for memory CD8.

Sequencing was performed on naive CD4+ T cells from PBMCs. In light of the paper, this sample's cell subset or site label describes: CD45RA+ positively selected. The sequence links TRBV7-9 to TRBJ2-7; TRBD1 fits 7 bases in the junction. The receptor was derived from a man between 18 and 29 years old in good health. Some clones in this sample may be carry-over from other donors' samples. The DNA is as follows: TGTGCCAGCGCCTCCGGGACAGAGACAAACGAGCAGTACTTC. This is translated as CASASGTETNEQYF.